The clone carrying this T cell receptor beta chain was seen ten or more times. This entry is derived from a study of regulatory T cells in long-lasting Graves disease. Relying on iRepertoire HTBI primers and Arm-PCR of CDR3 regions, the team built TCR beta libraries. TCRdb itself ran the multiplex PCR reads through MiXCR, one entry per CDR3 protein. Among about 470,000 distinct CDR3 sequences listed, 20% to 25% were seen once. The time point denotes: persistent/refractory GD, antithyroid drugs over 5 years with positive TRAb. PBMC-derived RNA was used for the TCR library. In germline, CDR1 is MDHEN, CDR2 SYDVKM. CDR3 length: 15 residues. Trimming cost V 7 bases and J 7 bases, with 17 bases left between them.

Sequencing was performed on peripheral blood mononuclear cells (PBMCs), taken when the disease was refractory, from a patient treated with antithyroid drugs. The receptor was derived from a female donor with Graves disease. V gene TRBV28 combines with J gene TRBJ1-6; D not certain. CDR3 DNA: TGTGCCAGCACCGAAATGTCAGGCATCAATTCACCCCTCCACTTT. This encodes CASTEMSGINSPLHF.